This T cell receptor beta chain came from a study of cytomegalovirus exposure and HLA in healthy donors. A note on this clone: Its target is not known.

The PCR had 60 Vbeta and 13 Jbeta primers. Only in-frame clones appear in the TCRdb table, and some are missing; sequencing was by immunoSEQ multiplex PCR. Here the sample spans about 130,000 clones, 81% being singletons. Study-wide points: Donor immune exposure was known only as CMV serostatus.

Material: PBMCs. This receptor was obtained from a man younger than 30 in good health and CMV-seronegative.

The CDR3 here is CASSRGGGRTEAFF. DNA of the CDR3: TGTGCCAGCAGCCGAGGGGGGGGCCGCACTGAAGCTTTCTTT. This chain connects TRBV6-5 to TRBJ1-1; D may be TRBD1 (6 bases). The V end lost 6 bases, the J end lost 4 bases, and 15 bases lay between the germline ends. The CDR3 has 14 amino acids. Per germline, CDR1 MNHEY and CDR2 SVGAGI.